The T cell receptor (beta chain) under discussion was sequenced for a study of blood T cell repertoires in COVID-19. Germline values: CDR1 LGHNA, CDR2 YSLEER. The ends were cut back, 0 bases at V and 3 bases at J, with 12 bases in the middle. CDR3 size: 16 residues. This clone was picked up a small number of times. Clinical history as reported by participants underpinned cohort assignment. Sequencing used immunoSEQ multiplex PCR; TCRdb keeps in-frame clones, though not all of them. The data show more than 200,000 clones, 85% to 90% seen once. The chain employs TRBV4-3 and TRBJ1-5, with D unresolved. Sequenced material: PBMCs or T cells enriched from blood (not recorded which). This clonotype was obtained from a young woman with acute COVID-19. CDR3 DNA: TGCGCCAGCAGCCAAGACCTTGCTGGGCTCAATCAGCCCCAGCATTTT. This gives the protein CASSQDLAGLNQPQHF.